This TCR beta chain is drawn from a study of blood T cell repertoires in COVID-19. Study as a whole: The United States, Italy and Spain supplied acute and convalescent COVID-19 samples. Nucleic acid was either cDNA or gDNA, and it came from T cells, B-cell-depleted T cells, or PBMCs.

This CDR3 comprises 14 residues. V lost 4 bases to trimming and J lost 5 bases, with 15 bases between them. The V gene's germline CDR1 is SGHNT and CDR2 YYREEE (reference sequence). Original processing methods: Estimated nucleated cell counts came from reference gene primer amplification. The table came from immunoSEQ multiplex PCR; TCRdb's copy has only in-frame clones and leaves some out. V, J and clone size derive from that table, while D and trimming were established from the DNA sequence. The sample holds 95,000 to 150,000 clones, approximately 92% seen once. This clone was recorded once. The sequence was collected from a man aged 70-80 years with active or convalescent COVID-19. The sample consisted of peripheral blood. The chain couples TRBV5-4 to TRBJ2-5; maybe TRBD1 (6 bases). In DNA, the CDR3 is TGTGCCAGCAGCGCCAGGGGCCCTGGGGAGACCCAGTACTTC. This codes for CASSARGPGETQYF.